The clone carrying this TCR beta chain was picked up a small number of times. What it binds is not known. The data derive from a study of T cells in Graves' hyperthyroidism and ophthalmopathy. The study's findings and limits: Most clonotypes expanded in the thyroid (above 0.001) were also present in blood.

Patients aged 18 to 65 had newly diagnosed hyperthyroidism of under 2 months' duration. Diagnostic decisions used clinical symptoms, serum thyroxine and TRAb, thyroid ultrasound and orbital computed tomography. Source material for PBMCs was more than 7.5 ml fresh peripheral blood. From RNA transcripts, TCR beta CDR3 regions were amplified. First-round RT-PCR targeting the TCR CDR3 was performed with the HTBI primer set. TCRdb processed the multiplex PCR reads anew with MiXCR; each CDR3 protein has one entry. The sample yields around 700,000 distinct CDR3 sequences, 30% to 40% seen once. This TCR was sampled from a woman in her thirties or forties with Graves' hyperthyroidism. The sample comprised blood.

The CDR3, as DNA: TGCAGCGTTGGTTGGGCAGGCAATCAGCCCCAGCATTTT. Protein: CSVGWAGNQPQHF. The chain employs TRBV29-1 and TRBJ1-5, with no clear D. Germline CDR1 and CDR2: SQVTM and ANQGSEA. The CDR3 loop spans 13 amino acids. V lost 4 bases and J 2 bases, leaving 9 bases between the germline ends.